One sample yielded the 3 T cell receptor beta chains listed below, sequenced in a study of CD8+ T cells in alopecia areata. cDNA reverse transcribed from extracted RNA served as the sequencing template. The table came from immunoSEQ multiplex PCR; TCRdb's copy has only in-frame clones and leaves some out. The repertoire holds some 210,000 clones, with 66% as singletons. Treatment denoted: oral pan-JAK inhibitor, 5-10 mg twice daily. Sequenced material: CD4+ T cells sorted from blood, taken around week 44, from a patient treated with tofacitinib. These TCRs come from a human donor with alopecia areata.

The chain joins TRBV30 to TRBJ1-1; D is undetermined. The V gene lost 2 bases and the J gene lost 5 bases, with 9 bases spanning the gap. From germline, CDR1 is GTSNPN and CDR2 SVGIG (reference sequence). This CDR3 is built from 12 residues. CDR3 sequence: CAWSRRETEAFF. CDR3 in DNA: TGTGCCTGGAGTCGACGGGAGACTGAAGCTTTCTTT.

The J gene is TRBJ1-6, the V gene TRBV11-2; D remains ambiguous. The CDR3 has 15 amino acids. V was clipped by 3 bases and J by 2 bases, with 8 bases between them. Looked up from germline, CDR1 is SGHAT and CDR2 is FQNNGV. CDR3: CASSFRSAYNSPLHF. DNA of the CDR3: TGTGCCAGCAGCTTTCGCTCGGCCTATAATTCACCCCTCCACTTT.

This chain links TRBV29-1 with TRBJ1-1; D is perhaps TRBD1 (5 bases). This CDR3 comprises 12 residues. Germline values: CDR1 SQVTM, CDR2 ANQGSEA. Between the trimmed V and J ends, which lost 4 bases and 5 bases, there was a span of 11 bases. CDR3 amino acids: CSVGGKGTEAFF. In DNA, the CDR3 is TGCAGCGTTGGGGGAAAGGGGACTGAAGCTTTCTTT. Drawing the rest from reference TRBV29-1 and TRBJ1-1, the complete variable domain is SAVISQKPSRDICQRGTSLTIQCQVDSQVTMMFWYRQQPGQSLTLIATANQGSEATYESGFVIDKFPISRPNLTFSTLTVSNMSPEDSSIYLCSVGGKGTEAFFGQGTRLTVV.